This T cell receptor beta chain was captured in a study of neoadjuvant anti-PD-1 for oral cavity cancer. In the study overall: Patients without progression received a fourth nivolumab dose around day 43, then surgical resection on days 50-56.

This table comes from immunoSEQ multiplex PCR, and its TCRdb copy is limited to in-frame clones, with some not included. The sample has 75,000 to 100,000 clones; more than 80% are singletons. V dropped 2 bases and J dropped 6; count of bases not matched to a gene: 5. The length of the CDR3 is 14 residues. CDR1 and CDR2 from the germline V gene are GTSNPN and SVGIG (reference sequence). Findings and limits, study-wide: PBMC Gini-index clonality exceeded responders' in non-responders post-nivolumab.

As to this clone: Its specificity is not known.

The sequenced sample was PBMCs, obtained before nivolumab (anti-PD-1) treatment. V gene TRBV30 combines with J gene TRBJ1-4; the match to TRBD1 covers 8 bases. The source of this sequence is a person aged 35-79 years with oral cavity squamous cell carcinoma. In nucleotides, the CDR3 is TGTGCCTGGAGTCCCGGGACAGGCTATGAAAAACTGTTTTTT. This translates into CAWSPGTGYEKLFF.